The clone carrying this TCR beta chain appeared a few times. The same CDR3 can be traced to other DNA sequences in this sample. The data are from a study of blood T cell repertoires in COVID-19. Study details: The United States, Italy and Spain supplied acute and convalescent COVID-19 samples. PBMCs, B-cell-depleted T cells, or T cells were the source of the cDNA or gDNA that made up the material.

The authors' processing: Reference gene primer amplification yielded estimated nucleated cell counts. Sequenced by immunoSEQ multiplex PCR; TCRdb stores in-frame clones only, minus some. V, J and clone size are taken as reported in that table, and D and trimming were inferred from the DNA itself. The sample records around 19,000 clones, approximately 91% being singletons. Germline CDR1 reads MNHEY; CDR2 reads SMNVEV (reference sequence). The CDR3 loop spans 14 amino acids. The J segment lost 3 bases and the V segment lost 6 bases, leaving 0 bases of the junction unmatched. The sequenced sample consisted of peripheral blood. The V and J genes are TRBV27 and TRBJ2-7; 15 nucleotides match TRBD2. This sequence originates from a human donor in a cohort sampled during active COVID-19. The donor label of this sample is uncertain. The CDR3 DNA reads TGTGCCAGCAGGGGACTAGCGGGAGGCTACGAGCAGTACTTC. Translating it yields CASRGLAGGYEQYF.